What follows are 29 T cell receptor beta chains derived from one specimen sequenced in a study of persistence of HIV-infected CD4 T cells. Their antigen targets remain unknown. Sequencing used immunoSEQ version 4 in survey mode. Only in-frame clones appear in the TCRdb table, and some are missing; sequencing was by immunoSEQ multiplex PCR. Among roughly 28,000 clones listed, around 82% were seen once. Lysates of CMV-infected fibroblasts at 8 to 10 ug/mL stimulated these cells. Memory cells lacking CD40L and CD69 with high CD45RO were sorted. Sequencing used CD4+ T cells sorted from PBMCs after approximately 19-hour stimulation, obtained from a patient who received antiretroviral therapy. The receptors shown here come from an adult woman with HIV who was CMV-seropositive.

The V gene is TRBV5-8, the J gene TRBJ1-4; D perhaps matches TRBD1 (5 bases). The CDR3 is 15 amino acids. CDR1 is SGHTS, CDR2 YDEGEE, per germline. The V end was cut by 0 bases, the J end by 8 bases, with 14 bases between. CDR3 loop: CASSLGSSGGEKLFF. The CDR3 DNA is TGTGCCAGCAGCTTGGGGTCCTCGGGGGGAGAAAAACTGTTTTTT.

This clone appeared a few times. The CDR3: CASSQGGTGGNTEAFF. CDR3 bases: TGTGCCAGCAGCCAAGGAGGGACAGGGGGGAACACTGAAGCTTTCTTT. The chain couples TRBV3-1 (or the pseudogene TRBV3-2) to TRBJ1-1, with 11 bases fitting TRBD1. Germline lookup yields CDR1 LGHDT and CDR2 YNNKEL (reference sequence). This CDR3 is built from 16 residues. The V segment lost 1 base and the J segment 1 base; nucleotides outside the gene matches: 2.

The rearrangement joins TRBV30 to TRBJ2-6; perhaps TRBD1 as D (5 bases). Germline CDR1 reads GTSNPN; CDR2 reads SVGIG (reference sequence). V was shortened by 5 bases and J by 0 bases, with 17 bases between the two germline ends. The CDR3 extends over 17 amino acids. CDR3 nucleotide sequence: TGTGCCTGGGTCATAGGACAATCCGCCTCTGGGGCCAACGTCCTGACTTTC. It encodes CAWVIGQSASGANVLTF. The whole variable domain, remainder taken from reference TRBV30 and TRBJ2-6, is SQTIHQWPATLVQPVGSPLSLECTVEGTSNPNLYWYRQAAGRGLQLLFYSVGIGQISSEVPQNLSASRPQDRQFILSSKKLLLSDSGFYLCAWVIGQSASGANVLTFGAGSRLTVL.

This chain links TRBV7-2 with TRBJ2-7, with 8 bases identical to TRBD1. The ends lost 1 base at V and 5 bases at J; junction bases unmatched: 4. CDR3 length: 14 amino acids. Germline CDR1 and CDR2: SGHTA and FQGNSA. The CDR3: CASSLGTGIHEQYF. In nucleotides, the CDR3 is TGTGCCAGCAGCTTAGGGACAGGGATCCACGAGCAGTACTTC.

The chain carries TRBV2 and TRBJ1-2; a possible D gene is TRBD1 (5 bases). Germline-derived CDR1 and CDR2 are SNHLY and FYNNEI. The CDR3 loop spans 13 amino acids. Trimming took off 6 bases at V and 7 bases at J, with 15 bases between the two ends. CDR3 bases: TGTGCCAGCAGCGGGACGCATGGGGGTGGCTACACCTTC. It encodes CASSGTHGGGYTF. The full variable domain, its missing parts supplied by reference TRBV2 and TRBJ1-2, is EPEVTQTPSHQVTQMGQEVILRCVPISNHLYFYWYRQILGQKVEFLVSFYNNEISEKSEIFDDQFSVERPDGSNFTLKIRSTKLEDSAMYFCASSGTHGGGYTFGSGTRLTVV.

CDR3 DNA sequence: TGTGCCTGGAGTAGCCATAGCAATCAGCCCCAGCATTTT. Amino acids: CAWSSHSNQPQHF. The rearrangement links TRBV30 to TRBJ1-5; no clear D. Germline-derived CDR1 and CDR2 are GTSNPN and SVGIG (reference sequence). The CDR3 consists of 13 residues. The germline V and J ends were trimmed by 2 bases and 0 bases, with 5 bases remaining between them.

V is TRBV12-3 or TRBV12-4 and J is TRBJ1-5, with 9 bases that match TRBD1. Germline trimming cut 3 bases from V and 11 bases from J; bases unmatched to any gene: 2. The CDR3 runs to 12 residues. The CDR3 DNA reads as TGTGCCAGCAGTTTCGGACAGGGGACCCAGCATTTT. This codes for CASSFGQGTQHF.

The chain joins TRBV3-1 (or the pseudogene TRBV3-2) to TRBJ2-5, with D perhaps being TRBD1 or TRBD2 (5 bases each). From germline, CDR1 is LGHDT and CDR2 YNNKEL (reference sequence). Trimming removed 4 bases at V and 4 bases at J, with 19 bases between. The CDR3 extends over 16 amino acids. CDR3 sequence: CASSPGRGLIGETQYF. For the CDR3, the DNA is TGTGCCAGCAGCCCAGGGAGAGGACTGATTGGAGAGACCCAGTACTTC.

The rearrangement joins TRBV4-2 to TRBJ1-5; D may be TRBD1 (5 bases). The CDR3 length is 17 residues. V dropped 1 base and J dropped 0 bases, with 13 bases sitting between them. Germline CDR1 and CDR2: LGHNA and YNFKEQ. The CDR3 DNA sequence: TGTGCCAGCAGCCAAGCCGCGGGGGAATATAGCAATCAGCCCCAGCATTTT. It is translated as CASSQAAGEYSNQPQHF.

This clone turned up a few times. V and J are TRBV10-3 and TRBJ1-1; no reliable D call. The CDR3 is 14 amino acids. The V gene lost 3 bases and the J gene lost 0 bases, with 8 bases spanning the gap. CDR1 and CDR2 from the germline V gene are ENHRY and SYGVKD. The CDR3 nucleotides read TGTGCCATCAGTGATAGGACTGTGAACACTGAAGCTTTCTTT. This translates into CAISDRTVNTEAFF.

In its sample, this clone was seen a few times. The chain has TRBV11-3 and TRBJ1-1; D gene uncertain. V lost 1 base and J lost 5, with 8 bases in between. CDR1 is SGHNT, CDR2 YENEEA, per germline. The CDR3 runs to 13 residues. The DNA of the CDR3 is TGTGCCAGCAGCTTAGGTCCCCAGACTGAAGCTTTCTTT. This encodes CASSLGPQTEAFF. Variable domain in full (rest from reference TRBV11-3 and TRBJ1-1): EAGVVQSPRYKIIEKKQPVAFWCNPISGHNTLYWYLQNLGQGPELLIRYENEEAVDDSQLPKDRFSAERLKGVDSTLKIQPAELGDSAVYLCASSLGPQTEAFFGQGTRLTVV.

V and J are TRBV3-1 (or the pseudogene TRBV3-2) and TRBJ1-3; perhaps TRBD1 as D (6 bases). The CDR3 is 15 amino acids. Germline-derived CDR1 and CDR2 are LGHDT and YNNKEL (reference sequence). V lost 4 bases and J lost 0, with 10 bases in between. CDR3 coding DNA: TGTGCCAGCAGCCCACGGACAGCCTCTGGAAACACCATATATTTT. The encoded protein is CASSPRTASGNTIYF.

This chain's CDR3 is CASSLGVPSTDTQYF. Written as DNA, the CDR3 is TGTGCCAGCAGTTTGGGGGTCCCTAGCACAGATACGCAGTATTTT. This sequence joins TRBV28 and TRBJ2-3; D tentatively fits TRBD1 or TRBD2 (5 bases each). Trimming took off 3 bases at V and 0 bases at J, with 10 bases between the two ends. The CDR3 has 15 amino acids. Germline assignment: CDR1 MDHEN and CDR2 SYDVKM.

V gene TRBV19 combines with J gene TRBJ1-5; 10 bases agree with TRBD1. Germline-derived CDR1 and CDR2 are LNHDA and SQIVND (reference sequence). The CDR3 contains 15 residues. Trimming took 6 bases from V and 6 from J; bases not matched to a gene: 8. CDR3: CASRTGTGVGQPQHF. In DNA, the CDR3 is TGTGCCAGTAGAACCGGGACAGGGGTTGGTCAGCCCCAGCATTTT.

The V gene is TRBV15, the J gene TRBJ1-2; a possible D gene is TRBD1 (5 bases). The V and J ends lost 3 bases and 10 bases respectively, with 15 bases between them. CDR3 size: 13 residues. The germline gives CDR1 LNHNV, CDR2 YYDKDF (reference sequence). CDR3 DNA sequence: TGTGCCACCAGCAGGAGCAGACAGAGCACCTACACCTTC. Its translation is CATSRSRQSTYTF.

J is TRBJ2-5 and V is TRBV6-1, with no clear D. V was pared by 1 base and J by 2 bases, with 5 bases between. Looked up from germline, CDR1 is MNHNS and CDR2 is SASEGT. The CDR3 runs 13 residues. CDR3 sequence: CASSEVRQETQYF. Here the CDR3 DNA reads TGTGCCAGCAGTGAAGTCAGGCAAGAGACCCAGTACTTC.

The J gene is TRBJ1-2, the V gene TRBV9; tentative D call: TRBD1 (5 bases). Trimming cost V 4 bases and J 8 bases, with 12 bases left between them. The CDR3 extends over 12 amino acids. In germline, CDR1 is SGDLS, CDR2 YYNGEE. As DNA, the CDR3 is TGTGCCAGCAGCACCAGGGAAGAAGGCTACACCTTC. Translated: CASSTREEGYTF.

This clone has only one observation. The chain recombines TRBV15 with TRBJ2-7, with 9 bases lining up with TRBD1. Germline V gives CDR1 LNHNV, CDR2 YYDKDF (reference sequence). V dropped 3 bases and J dropped 10; count of bases not matched to a gene: 10. The CDR3 length is 14 residues. CDR3 nucleotide sequence: TGTGCCACCAGCAGCGACGGACAGGGGTTTTATCAGTACGTC. As protein: CATSSDGQGFYQYV.

The chain is built from TRBV5-1 and TRBJ1-2, with 11 bases lining up with TRBD1. This CDR3 contains 21 residues. V lost 4 bases to trimming and J lost 2 bases; unmatched junction nucleotides: 22. Germline V lookup: CDR1 SGHRS, CDR2 YFSETQ. Here the CDR3 reads CASSPKGGQGDPGVVNYGYTF. The CDR3, as DNA: TGCGCCAGCAGCCCTAAGGGGGGACAGGGGGACCCGGGAGTCGTAAACTATGGCTACACCTTC.

The chain couples TRBV7-8 to TRBJ2-5; D gene ambiguous. V was cut by 1 base and J by 2 bases, with 5 bases left in between. The germline CDR1 and CDR2 sequences are SGHVS and FQNEAQ. The CDR3 totals 13 residues. CDR3 sequence (DNA): TGTGCCAGCAGCTTAGGATGGCAAGAGACCCAGTACTTC. Its translation is CASSLGWQETQYF.

This clone occurred a few times. The chain recombines TRBV6-5 with TRBJ1-1; D gene ambiguous. The CDR3 runs to 11 residues. V was pared by 8 bases and J by 7 bases, with 11 bases between. In germline, CDR1 is MNHEY, CDR2 SVGAGI. CDR3 loop: CASGWNYEAFF. The CDR3 DNA follows: TGTGCCAGCGGATGGAATTATGAAGCTTTCTTT.

This sequence joins TRBV19 and TRBJ1-1; TRBD1 is a possible D gene (5 bases). The germline gives CDR1 LNHDA, CDR2 SQIVND (reference sequence). This CDR3 contains 13 residues. V shed 9 bases and J shed 2 bases, with 13 bases lying between them. In DNA, the CDR3 is TGTGCCAGCAACAGACAGTTTAACACTGAAGCTTTCTTT. Translation: CASNRQFNTEAFF.

V and J are TRBV9 and TRBJ1-1; D ambiguous. Germline V gene lookup returns CDR1 SGDLS and CDR2 YYNGEE. The CDR3 has 15 amino acids. V lost 4 bases, J lost 3 bases, and 16 bases lay in between. The CDR3 region is CASSPTPGQYTEAFF. In nucleotides, the CDR3 is TGTGCCAGCAGCCCCACCCCTGGCCAATACACTGAAGCTTTCTTT.

A few counts support this clone. The chain recombines TRBV5-4 with TRBJ2-3; 9 nucleotides align to TRBD2. V lost 1 base, J lost 1 base, and 1 base stayed unmatched. Germline V CDR1 and CDR2: SGHNT, YYREEE (reference sequence). The CDR3 is made up of 15 amino acids. The CDR3 DNA is TGTGCCAGCAGCTTGTGGACTAGCGGCACAGATACGCAGTATTTT. Encoded protein: CASSLWTSGTDTQYF.

V usage is TRBV7-9 and J usage is TRBJ1-1; D is unclear. V lost 1 base and J lost 4, with 7 bases in between. The CDR3 loop spans 13 amino acids. CDR1 and CDR2 from the germline V gene are SEHNR and FQNEAQ (reference sequence). This CDR3 reads CASSLVAGTEAFF. The CDR3 region has the DNA TGTGCCAGCAGCTTAGTGGCGGGCACTGAAGCTTTCTTT.

The chain employs TRBV2 and TRBJ2-3; D uncertain. V was pared by 4 bases and J by 2 bases, with 7 bases between. Germline V CDR1 and CDR2: SNHLY, FYNNEI. This CDR3 has 13 residues. In DNA form, the CDR3 reads TGTGCCAGCAGTGGCCACTACACAGATACGCAGTATTTT. Protein: CASSGHYTDTQYF. The full variable domain, with the rest looked up from reference TRBV2 and TRBJ2-3, is EPEVTQTPSHQVTQMGQEVILRCVPISNHLYFYWYRQILGQKVEFLVSFYNNEISEKSEIFDDQFSVERPDGSNFTLKIRSTKLEDSAMYFCASSGHYTDTQYFGPGTRLTVL.

The genes are TRBV29-1 and TRBJ1-1; D might be TRBD1 (5 bases). Germline CDR1 and CDR2: SQVTM and ANQGSEA. The CDR3 length is 12 residues. V gave up 6 bases and J gave up 6 bases, with 14 bases separating them. The CDR3 loop is CSVIPGYAEAFF. The DNA for the CDR3 is TGCAGCGTAATACCAGGGTACGCTGAAGCTTTCTTT.

The chain combines TRBV14 with TRBJ2-3; possible D gene TRBD2, 6 bases. CDR3 length: 16 residues. V was clipped by 1 base and J by 4 bases, with 15 bases between them. From germline, CDR1 is SGHDN and CDR2 FVKESK. CDR3 bases: TGTGCCAGCAGCCAAGGGGCTAGCGTCGCTTCAGATACGCAGTATTTT. Protein product: CASSQGASVASDTQYF.

J is TRBJ1-2 and V is TRBV7-2; possible D gene TRBD1, 5 bases. Germline-derived CDR1 and CDR2 are SGHTA and FQGNSA. This CDR3 has 16 residues. Trimming left V 3 bases short and J 4 bases short, with 18 bases between. CDR3 sequence: CASSLGVYETVYGYTF. The CDR3 DNA follows: TGTGCCAGCAGCTTGGGGGTTTACGAGACAGTCTATGGCTACACCTTC.